The subject of this entry is one TCR beta chain. Antigen unknown. The data belong to a study of cytomegalovirus exposure and HLA in healthy donors. Regarding the study as a whole: Upon later analysis, TCR association rates were observed to vary by HLA locus, being highest for DRB1 and lowest for HLA-C. A few V segments could not be told apart, such as TRBV6-2 and TRBV6-3, and were left out.

Germline V gene lookup returns CDR1 SGHTA and CDR2 FQGNSA. V shed 8 bases and J shed 0 bases, with 22 bases lying between them. The length of the CDR3 is 17 residues. The PCR was carried out with 60 Vbeta primers and 13 Jbeta primers. Using immunoSEQ multiplex PCR, the repertoire was profiled, and TCRdb retains in-frame clones only, with some absent. The sample lists about 130,000 clones, roughly three quarters seen once, with 2% to 2.5% in the top ten. The receptor's source is a man aged 25-40 years in good health and CMV-seronegative. This sequence joins TRBV7-2 and TRBJ2-5, with a tentative D call TRBD2 (7 bases). Sequenced input: PBMCs. CDR3 nucleotides: TGTGCCAGCCGGAGGGGGGGGTTGAGGGGTCACCAAGAGACCCAGTACTTC. Translating it yields CASRRGGLRGHQETQYF.